These 6 T cell receptor beta chains were sequenced from one sample in a study of regulatory T cells in long-lasting Graves disease. The time point: persistent/refractory GD, antithyroid drugs over 5 years with positive TRAb. Researchers made the TCR library from RNA that was extracted from PBMCs. Arm-PCR of CDR3 regions and iRepertoire HTBI primers were the basis on which TCR beta libraries were built. TCRdb re-analysed the multiplex PCR reads in MiXCR, keeping a single row per CDR3 protein. The sample holds around 300,000 distinct CDR3 sequences, around a fifth seen once. The specimen comprised peripheral blood mononuclear cells (PBMCs), sampled when the disease was refractory, from a patient treated with antithyroid drugs. Every receptor here comes from a female donor with Graves disease.

This sequence joins TRBV4-3 and TRBJ2-2; the D is unclear. The germline V gene encodes CDR1 LGHNA and CDR2 YSLEER. Trimming left V 4 bases short and J 3 bases short, with 15 bases between. The CDR3 has 16 residues. In DNA form, the CDR3 reads TGCGCCAGCAGCCCTGTTGACGGGCGCGACACCGGGGAGCTGTTTTTT. Translation: CASSPVDGRDTGELFF.

This clonotype was seen a handful of times. This chain connects TRBV29-1 to TRBJ2-6; 8 bases match TRBD1. This CDR3 spans 17 amino acids. Germline lookup yields CDR1 SQVTM and CDR2 ANQGSEA. V shed 8 bases, J shed 0 bases, and the junction held 12 bases outside the gene matches. The CDR3, as DNA: TGCAGCCAACCGATGAGACAGGGGCTCTCTGGGGCCAACGTCCTGACTTTC. Translated, it gives CSQPMRQGLSGANVLTF.

This clonotype was picked up many times. J is TRBJ1-1 and V is TRBV2; D not resolved. From germline, CDR1 is SNHLY and CDR2 FYNNEI. With 6 bases removed from V and 5 bases from J, the gap between germline ends came to 7 bases. The CDR3 is 11 amino acids. DNA for the CDR3: TGTGCCAGCAGGATAAAAACTGAAGCTTTCTTT. Protein product: CASRIKTEAFF.

The CDR3 region is CASSHPIKLADTGELFF. The CDR3 DNA reads as TGTGCCAGCAGCCACCCGATCAAGCTAGCGGACACCGGGGAGCTGTTTTTT. The chain couples TRBV11-2 to TRBJ2-2; 7 nucleotides align to TRBD2. The CDR3 totals 17 residues. The J segment lost 3 bases and the V segment lost 5 bases, leaving 12 bases of the junction unmatched. Germline V lookup: CDR1 SGHAT, CDR2 FQNNGV.

This clonotype showed up many times. This chain joins TRBV2 and TRBJ1-5, with 8 nucleotides matching TRBD1. In germline, CDR1 is SNHLY, CDR2 FYNNEI. This CDR3 is built from 14 residues. Trimming took 4 bases from V and 5 from J; bases not matched to a gene: 4. CDR3 sequence (DNA): TGTGCCAGCAGTGGACAGGGGTTAGATCAGCCCCAGCATTTT. Translated: CASSGQGLDQPQHF.

The rearrangement uses TRBV19 and TRBJ1-5; tentatively, D is TRBD1 (5 bases). Deletions cut 2 bases from V and 1 base from J, with 15 bases between. The CDR3 is made up of 17 amino acids. Germline V gives CDR1 LNHDA, CDR2 SQIVND (reference sequence). CDR3 in DNA: TGTGCCAGTAGTATATATCGCAGGGAAGTAAGCAATCAGCCCCAGCATTTT. As protein: CASSIYRREVSNQPQHF.